Listed here are 7 T cell receptor beta chains from one sample, sequenced in a study of follicular helper T cells after annual influenza vaccination. Generated by immunoSEQ multiplex PCR, the TCRdb table keeps only in-frame clones and is missing some. This sample has about 11,000 clones, with around 80% found just once. Sequencing used CXCR5- memory CD4+ T cells sorted from blood, obtained 6 weeks after influenza vaccination. The origin of the receptors is an adult who received the influenza vaccine.

The chain couples TRBV5-5 to TRBJ2-3; D may correspond to TRBD1 or TRBD2 (6 bases each). The CDR3 totals 14 residues. Trimming stripped 2 bases from V and 2 bases from J, with 9 bases between. Looked up from germline, CDR1 is SGHKS and CDR2 is YYEKEE (reference sequence). Here the CDR3 reads CASSFRGPTDTQYF. The CDR3 DNA reads as TGTGCCAGCAGCTTCCGGGGGCCCACAGATACGCAGTATTTT.

The V and J genes are TRBV29-1 and TRBJ1-2; no reliable D call. Deletions cut 7 bases from V and 2 bases from J, with 8 bases between. The CDR3 totals 11 residues. The germline V gene encodes CDR1 SQVTM and CDR2 ANQGSEA. The CDR3 is CSGWGNYGYTF. In nucleotides, the CDR3 is TGCAGCGGTTGGGGAAACTATGGCTACACCTTC.

The chain employs TRBV13 and TRBJ2-5; D is ambiguous. The length of the CDR3 is 14 residues. Trimming took off 5 bases at V and 4 bases at J, with 14 bases between the two ends. Germline assignment: CDR1 PRHDT and CDR2 FYEKMQ (reference sequence). The CDR3 spells CASSLDPGRETQYF. DNA for the CDR3: TGTGCCAGCAGCCTAGACCCCGGAAGAGAGACCCAGTACTTC.

The genes are TRBV19 and TRBJ2-2; either TRBD1 or TRBD2 may supply D (6 bases each). The CDR3 extends over 14 amino acids. V dropped 5 bases and J dropped 0 bases, with 7 bases sitting between them. CDR1 is LNHDA and CDR2 is SQIVND in the germline V gene (reference sequence). The CDR3 DNA is TGTGCCAGTAGTGGGGGGCCGAACACCGGGGAGCTGTTTTTT. This gives the protein CASSGGPNTGELFF.

The V and J genes are TRBV5-1 and TRBJ1-2, with 11 bases matching TRBD1. Germline CDR1 SGHRS, CDR2 YFSETQ. The V segment lost 2 bases and the J segment 5 bases; nucleotides outside the gene matches: 8. CDR3 length: 16 amino acids. CDR3 loop: CASSFGQGAILYGYTF. The CDR3 region has the DNA TGCGCCAGCAGCTTCGGACAGGGGGCGATCTTGTATGGCTACACCTTC.

The genes are TRBV11-2 and TRBJ2-5; TRBD2 matches 11 bases. The J segment lost 5 bases and the V segment lost 0 bases, leaving 5 bases of the junction unmatched. CDR1 SGHAT and CDR2 FQNNGV come from the germline V gene. The CDR3 sequence is 16 residues long. CDR3 nucleotide sequence: TGTGCCAGCAGCTTAGATACTAGCGGGGGCGGCGAGACCCAGTACTTC. It yields the protein CASSLDTSGGGETQYF.

This clone was recorded only once. The chain uses TRBV5-1 and TRBJ1-1; unclear D gene. Per the germline V gene, CDR1 is SGHRS and CDR2 is YFSETQ. V shed 4 bases and J shed 1 base, with 8 bases lying between them. This CDR3 is 13 amino acids long. The CDR3 region is CASSTTTNTEAFF. The CDR3 coding sequence is TGCGCCAGCAGCACCACAACGAACACTGAAGCTTTCTTT.